These 3 T cell receptor beta chains originate from one sample sequenced in a study of PD-L1 blockade in urothelial cancer. The method was immunoSEQ multiplex PCR; TCRdb's version includes in-frame clones alone and lacks a portion of them. The sample consists of about 45,000 clones, 88% of them appearing once. Sequenced here: PBMCs, sampled around atezolizumab (anti-PD-L1) treatment. The receptors here all came from a woman aged 60 to 75 with urothelial cancer.

The V and J genes are TRBV11-1 and TRBJ2-3, with 13 bases identical to TRBD2. The CDR3 is made up of 18 amino acids. Germline loops: CDR1 SGHAT, CDR2 FQDESV (reference sequence). Trimming cost V 1 base and J 5 bases; bases outside gene matches: 9. The CDR3 sequence: CASSLVPLAGGPVDTQYF. The CDR3, as DNA: TGTGCCAGCAGCTTAGTTCCACTAGCGGGGGGGCCTGTAGATACGCAGTATTTT.

Only a few counts were recorded for this clone. V and J are TRBV5-5 and TRBJ1-1; 7 bases map to TRBD1. The V and J ends lost 4 bases and 1 base, in that order; junction bases with no gene match: 10. The V gene's germline CDR1 is SGHKS and CDR2 YYEKEE (reference sequence). The CDR3 has 16 amino acids. CDR3 sequence (DNA): TGTGCCAGCAGCCGGAATGCCGGGACAGCGAACACTGAAGCTTTCTTT. Encoded protein: CASSRNAGTANTEAFF.

This chain uses TRBV19 with TRBJ1-2, with D uncertain. This CDR3 has 14 residues. V dropped 1 base and J dropped 3 bases, with 9 bases sitting between them. Germline V gene sequence: CDR1 LNHDA, CDR2 SQIVND (reference sequence). The CDR3 DNA reads as TGTGCCAGTAGTATAGGACGGAGTCACTATGGCTACACCTTC. Translating gives CASSIGRSHYGYTF.